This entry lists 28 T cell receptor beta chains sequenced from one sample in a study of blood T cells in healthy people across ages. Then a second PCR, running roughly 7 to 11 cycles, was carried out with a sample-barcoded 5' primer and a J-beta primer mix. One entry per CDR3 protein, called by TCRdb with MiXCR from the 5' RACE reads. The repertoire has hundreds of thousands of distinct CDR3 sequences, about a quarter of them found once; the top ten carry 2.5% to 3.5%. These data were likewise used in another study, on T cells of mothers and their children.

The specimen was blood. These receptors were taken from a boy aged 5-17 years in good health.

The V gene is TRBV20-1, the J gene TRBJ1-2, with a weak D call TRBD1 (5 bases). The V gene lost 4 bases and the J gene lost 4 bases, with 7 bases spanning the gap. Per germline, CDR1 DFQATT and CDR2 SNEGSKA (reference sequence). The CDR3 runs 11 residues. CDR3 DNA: TGCAGTGCTACAGGGTCCTATGGCTACACCTTC. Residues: CSATGSYGYTF.

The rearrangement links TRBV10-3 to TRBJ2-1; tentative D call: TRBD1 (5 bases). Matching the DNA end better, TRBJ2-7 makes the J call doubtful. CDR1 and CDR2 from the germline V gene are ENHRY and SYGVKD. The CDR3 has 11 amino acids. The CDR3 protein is CAIRQSDEQYV. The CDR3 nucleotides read TGTGCCATTAGACAGAGCGACGAGCAGTACGTC.

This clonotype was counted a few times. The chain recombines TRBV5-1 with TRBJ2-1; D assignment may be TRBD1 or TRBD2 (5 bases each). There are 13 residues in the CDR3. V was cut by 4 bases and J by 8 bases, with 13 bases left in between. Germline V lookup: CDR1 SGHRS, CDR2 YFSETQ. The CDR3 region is CASSPEGNDEQFF. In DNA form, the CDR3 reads TGCGCCAGCAGCCCCGAGGGGAACGATGAGCAGTTCTTC.

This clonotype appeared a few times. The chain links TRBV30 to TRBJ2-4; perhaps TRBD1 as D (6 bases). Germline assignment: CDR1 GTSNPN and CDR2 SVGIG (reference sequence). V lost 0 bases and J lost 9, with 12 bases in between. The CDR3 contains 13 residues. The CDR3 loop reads CAWSVRGIRIQYF. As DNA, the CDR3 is TGTGCCTGGAGTGTCAGGGGAATTCGCATTCAGTACTTC.

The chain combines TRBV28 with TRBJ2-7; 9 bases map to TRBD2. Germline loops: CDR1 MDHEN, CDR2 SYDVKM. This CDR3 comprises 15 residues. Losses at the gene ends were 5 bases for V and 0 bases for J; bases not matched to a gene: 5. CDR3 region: CASSTIAGVSYEQYF. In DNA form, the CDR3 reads TGTGCCAGCAGTACAATAGCGGGGGTCTCCTACGAGCAGTACTTC.

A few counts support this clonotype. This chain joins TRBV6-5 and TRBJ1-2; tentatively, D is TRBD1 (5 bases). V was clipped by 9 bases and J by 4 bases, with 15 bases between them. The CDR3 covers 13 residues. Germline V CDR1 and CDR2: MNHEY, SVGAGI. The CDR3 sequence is CASRRGVSYGYTF. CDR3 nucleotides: TGTGCCAGTCGGAGGGGAGTCTCCTATGGCTACACCTTC.

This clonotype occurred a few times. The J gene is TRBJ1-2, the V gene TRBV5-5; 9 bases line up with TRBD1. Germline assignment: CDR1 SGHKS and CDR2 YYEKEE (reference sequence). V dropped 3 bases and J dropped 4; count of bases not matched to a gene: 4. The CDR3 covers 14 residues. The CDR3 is CASSWDRDLYGYTF. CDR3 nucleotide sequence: TGTGCCAGCAGCTGGGACAGGGACCTCTATGGCTACACCTTC.

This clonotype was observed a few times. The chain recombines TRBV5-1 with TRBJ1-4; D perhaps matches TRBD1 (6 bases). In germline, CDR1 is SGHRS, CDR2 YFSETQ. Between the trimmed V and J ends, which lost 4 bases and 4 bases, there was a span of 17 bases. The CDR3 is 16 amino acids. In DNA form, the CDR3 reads TGCGCCAGCAGCCCTAGCAGACAGGAACTTAATGAAAAACTGTTTTTT. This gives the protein CASSPSRQELNEKLFF.

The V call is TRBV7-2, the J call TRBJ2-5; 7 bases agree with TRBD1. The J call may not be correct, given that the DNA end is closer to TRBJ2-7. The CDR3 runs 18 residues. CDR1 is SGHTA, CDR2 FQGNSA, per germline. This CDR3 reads CASSSFRTTPTGPYEQYF. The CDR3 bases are TGTGCCAGCAGCTCATTTCGTACGACTCCGACAGGGCCCTACGAGCAGTACTTC.

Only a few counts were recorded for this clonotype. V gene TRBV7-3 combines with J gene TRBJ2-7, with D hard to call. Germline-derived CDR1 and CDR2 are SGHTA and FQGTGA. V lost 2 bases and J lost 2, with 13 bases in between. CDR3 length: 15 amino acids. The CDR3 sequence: CASSLSGGTAYEQYF. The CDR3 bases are TGTGCCAGCAGCTTATCCGGCGGAACAGCCTACGAGCAGTACTTC.

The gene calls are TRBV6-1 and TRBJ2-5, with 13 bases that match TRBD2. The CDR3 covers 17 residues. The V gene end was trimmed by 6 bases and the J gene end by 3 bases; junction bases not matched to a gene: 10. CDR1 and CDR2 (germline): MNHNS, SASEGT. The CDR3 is CASREYRLAGGEETQYF. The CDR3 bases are TGTGCCAGCAGGGAATATCGACTAGCGGGGGGCGAAGAGACCCAGTACTTC.

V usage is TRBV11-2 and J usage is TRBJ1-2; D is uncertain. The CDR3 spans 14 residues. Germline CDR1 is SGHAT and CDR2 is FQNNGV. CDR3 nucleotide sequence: TGTGCGTGGCAAGGGCGACGGCTCCGCTATGGCTACACCTTC. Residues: CAWQGRRLRYGYTF.

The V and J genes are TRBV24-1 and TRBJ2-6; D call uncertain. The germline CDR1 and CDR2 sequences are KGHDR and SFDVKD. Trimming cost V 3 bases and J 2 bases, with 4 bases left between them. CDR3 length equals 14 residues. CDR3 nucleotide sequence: TGTGCCACCAGTGATACGACTGGGGCCAACGTCCTGACTTTC. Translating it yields CATSDTTGANVLTF.

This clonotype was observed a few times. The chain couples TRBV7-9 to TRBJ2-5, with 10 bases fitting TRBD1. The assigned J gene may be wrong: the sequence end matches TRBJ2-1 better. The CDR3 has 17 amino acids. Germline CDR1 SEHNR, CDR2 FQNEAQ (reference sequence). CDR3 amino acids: CASSLSGQGRSGNEQFF. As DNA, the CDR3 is TGTGCCAGCAGCTTATCGGGACAGGGGCGATCGGGCAATGAGCAGTTCTTC.

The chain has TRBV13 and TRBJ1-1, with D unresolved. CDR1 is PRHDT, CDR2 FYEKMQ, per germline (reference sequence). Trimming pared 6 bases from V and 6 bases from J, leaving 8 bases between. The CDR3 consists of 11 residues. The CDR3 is CASSSDAEAFF. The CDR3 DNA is TGTGCCAGCAGTTCAGACGCTGAAGCTTTCTTT.

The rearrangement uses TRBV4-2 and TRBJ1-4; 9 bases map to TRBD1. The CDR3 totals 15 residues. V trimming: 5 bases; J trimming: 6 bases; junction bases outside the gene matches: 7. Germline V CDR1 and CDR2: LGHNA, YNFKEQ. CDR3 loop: CASSSQGALDEKLFF. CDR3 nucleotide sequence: TGTGCCAGCAGCTCACAGGGGGCGTTGGATGAAAAACTGTTTTTT.

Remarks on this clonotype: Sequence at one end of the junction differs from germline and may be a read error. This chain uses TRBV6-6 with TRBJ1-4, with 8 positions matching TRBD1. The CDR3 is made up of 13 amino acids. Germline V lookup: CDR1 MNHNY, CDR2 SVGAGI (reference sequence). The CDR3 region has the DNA TGCGCCAATTCCAGGGGGCTTAATGAAAAACTGTTTTTT. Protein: CANSRGLNEKLFF.

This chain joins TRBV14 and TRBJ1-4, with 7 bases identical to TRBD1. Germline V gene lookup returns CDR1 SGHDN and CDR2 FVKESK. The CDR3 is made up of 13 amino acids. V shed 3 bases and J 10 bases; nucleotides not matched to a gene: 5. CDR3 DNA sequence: TGTGCCAGCAGCCAGACCACAGGGGTAAAACTGTTTTTT. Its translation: CASSQTTGVKLFF.

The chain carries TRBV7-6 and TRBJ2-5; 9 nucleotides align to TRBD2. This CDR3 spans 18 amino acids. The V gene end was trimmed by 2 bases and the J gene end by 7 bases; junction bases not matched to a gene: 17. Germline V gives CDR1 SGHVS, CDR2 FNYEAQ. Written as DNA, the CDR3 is TGTGCCAGCAGCTTAAGACAACTAGCGGGCTCCTCGGGGGGGACCCAGTACTTC. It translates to CASSLRQLAGSSGGTQYF.

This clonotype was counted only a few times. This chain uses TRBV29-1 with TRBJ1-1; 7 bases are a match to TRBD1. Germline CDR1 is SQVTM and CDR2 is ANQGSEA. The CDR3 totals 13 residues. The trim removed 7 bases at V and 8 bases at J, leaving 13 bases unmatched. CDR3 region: CSAANSGTAEAFF. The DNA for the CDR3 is TGCAGCGCAGCAAATTCCGGGACAGCAGAAGCTTTCTTT.

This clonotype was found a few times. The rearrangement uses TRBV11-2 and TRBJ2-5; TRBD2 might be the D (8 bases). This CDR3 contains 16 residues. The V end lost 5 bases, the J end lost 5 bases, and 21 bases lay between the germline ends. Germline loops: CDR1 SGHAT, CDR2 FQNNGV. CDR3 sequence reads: CASSRFPGGGHETQYF. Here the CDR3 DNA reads TGTGCCAGCAGCCGATTCCCGGGAGGGGGCCATGAGACCCAGTACTTC.

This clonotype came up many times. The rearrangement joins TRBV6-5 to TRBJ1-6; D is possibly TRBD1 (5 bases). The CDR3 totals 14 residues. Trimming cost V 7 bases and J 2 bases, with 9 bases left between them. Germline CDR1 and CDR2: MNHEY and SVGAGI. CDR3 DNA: TGTGCCAGCAAACAGGAGGCCTATAATTCACCCCTCCACTTT. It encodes CASKQEAYNSPLHF.

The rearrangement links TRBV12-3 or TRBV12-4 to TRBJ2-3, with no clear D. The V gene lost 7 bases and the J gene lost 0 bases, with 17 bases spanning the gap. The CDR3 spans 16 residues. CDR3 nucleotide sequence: TGTGCCAGCACTTCCCGGAGAAGAACTAGCACAGATACGCAGTATTTT. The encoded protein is CASTSRRRTSTDTQYF.

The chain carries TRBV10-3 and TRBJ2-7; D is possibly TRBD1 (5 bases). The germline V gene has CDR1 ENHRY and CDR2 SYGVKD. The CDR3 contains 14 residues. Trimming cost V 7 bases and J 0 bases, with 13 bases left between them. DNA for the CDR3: TGTGCCATCAACCAGGGTACCTCCTCCTACGAGCAGTACTTC. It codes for CAINQGTSSYEQYF.

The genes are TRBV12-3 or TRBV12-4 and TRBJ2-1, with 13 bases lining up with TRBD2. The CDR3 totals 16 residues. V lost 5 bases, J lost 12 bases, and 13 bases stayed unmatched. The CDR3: CASSTNIGLAGVGQFF. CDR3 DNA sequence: TGTGCCAGCAGTACCAATATCGGACTAGCGGGAGTGGGGCAGTTCTTC.

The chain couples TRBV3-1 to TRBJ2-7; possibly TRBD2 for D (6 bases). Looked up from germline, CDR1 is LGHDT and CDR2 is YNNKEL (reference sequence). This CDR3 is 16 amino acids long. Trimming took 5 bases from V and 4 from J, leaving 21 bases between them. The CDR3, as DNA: TGTGCCAGCAGCTATCGGACTCCTCCCGGGGGTTACGAGCAGTACTTC. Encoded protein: CASSYRTPPGGYEQYF.

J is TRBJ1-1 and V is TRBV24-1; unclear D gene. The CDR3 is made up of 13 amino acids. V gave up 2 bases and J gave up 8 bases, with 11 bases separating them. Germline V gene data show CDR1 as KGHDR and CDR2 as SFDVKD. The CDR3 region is CATSDWSFGEAFF. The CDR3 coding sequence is TGTGCCACCAGTGATTGGTCCTTCGGGGAAGCTTTCTTT.

The CDR3 sequence is CASSWDPGKTQYF. The CDR3 nucleotides are TGCGCCAGCAGCTGGGACCCCGGGAAGACCCAGTACTTC. The gene calls are TRBV5-1 and TRBJ2-5; D might be TRBD1 or TRBD2, each matching 5 bases. The V and J ends lost 3 bases and 6 bases respectively, with 12 bases between them. Germline V CDR1 and CDR2: SGHRS, YFSETQ. The CDR3 sequence is 13 residues long.